This TCR beta chain was sequenced for a study of regulatory T cells in long-lasting Graves disease (dated by TCRdb to about 2021). Concerning the study at large: Patients with newly diagnosed Graves' disease had been on antithyroid drugs for under 3 months. Persistent Graves' disease patients were compared with newly diagnosed Graves' disease patients by peripheral blood TCR sequencing and RNA sequencing. The study was registered as a clinical trial and conducted in China. A total of roughly 35 samples underwent TCR sequencing: around 13 from persistent and about 20 from newly diagnosed Graves' disease patients.

Library prep was done by multiplex PCR. This sample was sequenced with an Illumina HiSeq 4000. TCR beta libraries were built with iRepertoire HTBI primers and Arm-PCR amplification of CDR3 regions. Before sequencing, the PCR products went through gel purification. The study's own analysis went as follows. Across samples, around 58 TRBV and over 11 TRBJ segments were identified and used for gene usage analysis of CDR3 amino acid clonotypes. Filtered high-quality paired reads were merged into contigs using COPE and FqMerger. Contigs were aligned with BLAST to IMGT TRBV, TRBD and TRBJ reference genes, and CDR3 was defined per IMGT. Any clonotype with a frequency above 0.1% was classified as a highly expanded clone. Shannon entropy served as the measure of repertoire diversity, while the Gini coefficient captured V-J evenness. A clonotype was considered public if more than one individual shared it. The raw public reads went through TCRdb reprocessing: fastp at Q25, MiXCR clone calling, in-frame beta chains kept. CDR3 protein duplicates are merged, each entry listing the most common genes and DNA. For this entry, the V and J calls and clone size follow TCRdb and not the study's own pipeline. Within this sample are more than 350,000 distinct CDR3 sequences, with 14% to 15% of them counted one time only. Approximately 16% of the sample is in the top ten clones.

This clonotype was detected ten times or more. Its target antigen remains unknown. The input lacks base qualities; no much larger clone sits a single base away. The investigation overall reported the following: Peripheral blood alone was examined, since thyroid tissue, which constituted the primary lesion, could not be accessed. Compared with newly diagnosed patients, persistent Graves' disease patients had lower TCR Shannon entropy and fewer highly expanded clones, which suggests clonal expansion. The authors noted that the small sample size was a limitation that may lower accuracy. Only the TCR beta chain was sequenced and analyzed. Patients with persistent disease shared more public clonotypes (under 3,000) than newly diagnosed patients did (about 970).

The intended sense of this specimen's time point label: newly diagnosed GD, antithyroid drugs for less than 3 months. For both TCR sequencing and RNA sequencing, RNA was extracted from PBMCs in TRIzol. The diagnosis of Graves' disease followed American Thyroid Association guidelines. Patients were recruited from an endocrinology department in Xi'an, China. Each patient gave 8.5 to 9.5 milliliters of peripheral blood, collected in an EDTA anticoagulant tube. Ficoll Paque Plus density gradient separation was used to isolate PBMCs, and no further T cell sorting was performed. An Agilent 2100 Bioanalyzer and agarose gel were used to check RNA quality, while a NanoDrop 2000 measured RNA concentration. The same data also contributed to another study, on T cells in Graves' hyperthyroidism and ophthalmopathy. From that second study: Graves' hyperthyroidism was defined as stable when no progression to ophthalmopathy occurred over 18 months of follow-up. Hyperthyroidism patients were newly diagnosed, with disease duration under 2 months, and aged 18 to 65 years. Any patient with an uncontrolled infection, another autoimmune disease, pregnancy or lactation was excluded. Diagnoses relied on clinical symptoms, serum thyroxine and TRAb, thyroid ultrasound and orbital computed tomography. For the first round of RT-PCR on the TCR CDR3, the HTBI primer set was used together with the Qiagen OneStep RT-PCR kit. Blood samples also contained most of the expanded thyroid clonotypes (frequency above 0.001), which suggests that blood repertoires may reflect thyroid immune responses. A 13 V-J signature model separated ophthalmopathy from stable hyperthyroidism, with 87.88% sensitivity and approximately 81% specificity in cross-validation and 80%/75% in testing. In validation, progression to ophthalmopathy was predicted by the model with 70.59% sensitivity and 72% to 80% specificity, a median of roughly 6.4 months before onset. A discovery cohort of roughly 100 patients, roughly 45 with Graves' ophthalmopathy and fewer than 65 with stable Graves' hyperthyroidism, was used to find distinguishing TCR V-J signatures. Whether ophthalmopathy could be predicted prospectively was tested in an independent validation cohort made up of 18 to 20 hyperthyroidism patients plus 17 patients who later progressed to ophthalmopathy. The 100 or so discovery patients were divided at random into training and test sets in a 7:3 ratio. The study also compared thyroid tissue and blood T-cell repertoires from over 5 Graves' hyperthyroidism patients. After sampling, hyperthyroidism patients received methimazole starting at 30 mg daily, and ophthalmopathy patients received high-dose intravenous methylprednisolone. A second multiplex PCR round built the libraries, followed by size selection and purification. The libraries were sequenced on an Illumina HiSeq2000 using paired-end 100 bp reads. SOAPnuke was used to process the raw data, with reads discarded if the reads contained adapters or uncalled bases, had a mean Phred below 15, or lacked an exact constant-primer or identifier match. COPE v1.2.5 was used to merge high-quality paired reads, and clonotypes were defined as unique nucleotide sequences. Clonotypes were aligned to IMGT TRBV, TRBD and TRBJ reference segments using MiTCR v1.1. Analysis was restricted to V-J combinations with a frequency above 0.0001, which covered approximately 99% of repertoires. The TCS score was defined as the ratio of F50 (clonal expansion) to E x V (chaos), calculated using BLOSUM62-based TCRdist between CDR3 peptides within each V-J. Welch's t-statistics and random forest reduced just over 500 V-J features to fewer than 15, which were used in a naive Bayes classifier (R e1071). Sample size was not statistically predetermined, and blinding of investigators to group allocation was not performed. According to the paper, TCR Vbeta CDR3 sequencing was carried out on approximately 140 peripheral blood samples, which came from under 50 ophthalmopathy, 75 or so hyperthyroidism and some 17 progressor patients.

This receptor was taken from a woman aged 25 to 39 with Graves disease. Donor details come from another sample of the same person, matched by shared clones. Specimen: peripheral blood mononuclear cells (PBMCs), collected at new diagnosis, from a patient treated with antithyroid drugs.

The DNA reads as follows: TGTGCCAGCAGTTATGGCGAGATCTATGGCTACACCTTC. Its translation is CASSYGEIYGYTF. Recombination joined TRBV6-9 with TRBJ1-2; the D gene is unclear. Spanning cysteine to phenylalanine, the CDR3 consists of 13 amino acids. Only the CDR3 DNA stays, 39 bases, in frame from base 1. Trimming takes 2 bases from V and 4 bases from J, and the germline ends sit 8 bases apart. The CDR1 and CDR2 encoded by the germline V gene are MNHGY and SVAAGI.